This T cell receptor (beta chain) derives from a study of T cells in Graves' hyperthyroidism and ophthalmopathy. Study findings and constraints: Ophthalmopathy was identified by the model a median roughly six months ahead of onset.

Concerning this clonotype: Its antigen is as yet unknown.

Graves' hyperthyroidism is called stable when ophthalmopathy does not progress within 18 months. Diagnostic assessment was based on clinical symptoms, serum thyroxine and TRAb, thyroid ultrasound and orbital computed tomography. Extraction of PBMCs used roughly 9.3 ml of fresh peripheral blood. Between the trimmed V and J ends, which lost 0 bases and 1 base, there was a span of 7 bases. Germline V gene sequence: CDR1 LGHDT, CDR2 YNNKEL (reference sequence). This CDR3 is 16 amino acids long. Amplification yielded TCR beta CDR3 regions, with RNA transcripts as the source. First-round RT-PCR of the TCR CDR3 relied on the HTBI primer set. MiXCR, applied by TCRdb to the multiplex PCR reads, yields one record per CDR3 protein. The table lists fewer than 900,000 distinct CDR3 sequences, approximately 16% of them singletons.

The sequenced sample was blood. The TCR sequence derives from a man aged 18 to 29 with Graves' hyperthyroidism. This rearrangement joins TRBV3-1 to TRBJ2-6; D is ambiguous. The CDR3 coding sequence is TGTGCCAGCAGCCAAGAGGTCCAATCTGGGGCCAACGTCCTGACTTTC. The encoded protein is CASSQEVQSGANVLTF.